This T cell receptor beta chain was captured in a study of long-term antiretroviral therapy in people with HIV. From germline, CDR1 is MDHEN and CDR2 SYDVKM. The CDR3 is 16 amino acids. V lost 0 bases and J 0 bases, leaving 9 bases between the germline ends. Among participants with HIV, every one received treatment in the United States. With survey level as its setting, the immunoSEQ assay was v3.0. Sequencing was performed with immunoSEQ multiplex PCR; in TCRdb, only in-frame clones are kept and a portion is missing. This table holds roughly 20,000 clones, more than 75% found once. This clone was recorded once.

The rearrangement uses TRBV28 and TRBJ1-3; D not resolved. The clonotype comes from a man aged 40-49 years with HIV. This sample comprised unsorted PBMCs, obtained 0.5 years after starting antiretroviral therapy. Written as DNA, the CDR3 is TGTGCCAGCAGTTTATGGCCGGGCTTCTCTGGAAACACCATATATTTT. It encodes CASSLWPGFSGNTIYF.